These 20 T cell receptor beta chains were all obtained from the same sample, sequenced in a study of CD8 T cells in Susac syndrome. cDNA came from about 0.5 to 1 ug RNA primed by random hexamers. From the immunoSEQ multiplex PCR reads, TCRdb called clonotypes with MiXCR, one entry per CDR3 protein. The sample has about 300,000 distinct CDR3 sequences, about 90% seen once. Sequences were obtained from CD4+ T cells from PBMCs. The receptors derive from a human donor with multiple sclerosis.

CDR3: CAISEGSQVSTDTQYF. CDR3 nucleotide sequence: TGTGCCATCAGTGAGGGGTCGCAGGTGTCCACAGATACGCAGTATTTT. The gene calls are TRBV10-3 and TRBJ2-3; D remains unclear. Trimming pared 2 bases from V and 2 bases from J, leaving 14 bases between. Per the germline V gene, CDR1 is ENHRY and CDR2 is SYGVKD. The length of the CDR3 is 16 residues.

The gene calls are TRBV30 and TRBJ2-2; D unclear. Trimming shortened V by 3 bases and J by 4 bases, and 9 bases separated the two germline ends. The CDR3 loop spans 13 amino acids. CDR1 is GTSNPN, CDR2 SVGIG, per germline (reference sequence). The CDR3, as DNA: TGTGCCTGGAGACAGCCGGCCACCGGGGAGCTGTTTTTT. Translating it yields CAWRQPATGELFF.

This chain's CDR3 is CSARVAGRGQETQYF. The CDR3 region has the DNA TGCAGTGCTAGAGTAGCGGGGAGGGGGCAAGAGACCCAGTACTTC. The rearrangement uses TRBV20-1 and TRBJ2-5; 8 nucleotides line up with TRBD2. V gave up 1 base and J gave up 2 bases; unmatched junction bases: 6. The CDR3 is 15 amino acids. Germline V gene sequence: CDR1 DFQATT, CDR2 SNEGSKA (reference sequence).

This chain joins TRBV6-5 and TRBJ2-7; 7 bases map to TRBD2. The germline V gene has CDR1 MNHEY and CDR2 SVGAGI. The CDR3 spans 17 residues. V lost 0 bases, J lost 2 bases, and 10 bases stayed unmatched. CDR3 sequence reads: CASSYSGGKRGPYEQYF. In nucleotides, the CDR3 is TGTGCCAGCAGTTACTCGGGGGGGAAGAGAGGACCCTACGAGCAGTACTTC.

The table lists this clonotype with a count of one. The chain couples TRBV7-9 to TRBJ2-6, with D unresolved. Trimming stripped 3 bases from V and 1 base from J, with 13 bases between. Germline V lookup: CDR1 SEHNR, CDR2 FQNEAQ (reference sequence). The CDR3 contains 17 residues. The CDR3: CASSLYEARSGANVLTF. CDR3 sequence (DNA): TGTGCCAGCAGCTTGTACGAAGCCCGATCTGGGGCCAACGTCCTGACTTTC. The variable domain in full, with the rest retrieved from reference TRBV7-9 and TRBJ2-6, is DTGVSQNPRHKITKRGQNVTFRCDPISEHNRLYWYRQTLGQGPEFLTYFQNEAQLEKSRLLSDRFSAERPKGSFSTLEIQRTEQGDSAMYLCASSLYEARSGANVLTFGAGSRLTVL.

This chain links TRBV19 with TRBJ2-5; D perhaps matches TRBD2 (6 bases). This CDR3 has 15 residues. From germline, CDR1 is LNHDA and CDR2 SQIVND (reference sequence). V lost 1 base and J lost 5, with 14 bases in between. The CDR3 protein is CASSIGGREAETQYF. DNA for the CDR3: TGTGCCAGTAGTATAGGCGGCAGGGAGGCGGAGACCCAGTACTTC.

The chain carries TRBV10-1 and TRBJ2-3; 7 nucleotides match TRBD1. Germline loops: CDR1 WNHNN, CDR2 SYGVQD (reference sequence). The trim removed 2 bases at V and 3 bases at J, leaving 2 bases unmatched. This CDR3 has 14 residues. Here the CDR3 reads CASSEGTATDTQYF. The CDR3 DNA is TGCGCCAGCAGTGAGGGGACAGCGACAGATACGCAGTATTTT.

This clonotype was detected once. The V gene is TRBV20-1, the J gene TRBJ2-6, with 12 bases that match TRBD2. V lost 0 bases, J lost 0 bases, and 9 bases stayed unmatched. Germline loops: CDR1 DFQATT, CDR2 SNEGSKA (reference sequence). The CDR3 totals 20 residues. CDR3 in amino acids: CSARDRPGLAGSSGANVLTF. CDR3 coding DNA: TGCAGTGCTAGAGATCGCCCCGGACTAGCGGGGAGCTCTGGGGCCAACGTCCTGACTTTC.

This chain joins TRBV6-5 and TRBJ1-3; D gene ambiguous. The germline V and J ends were trimmed by 6 bases and 2 bases, with 5 bases remaining between them. The germline V gene has CDR1 MNHEY and CDR2 SVGAGI. The CDR3 is 12 residues long. This CDR3 is CASSRPGNTIYF. CDR3 DNA: TGTGCCAGCAGCCGCCCTGGAAACACCATATATTTT.

V is TRBV5-1 and J is TRBJ2-5; D ambiguous. This CDR3 has 13 amino acids. Per germline, CDR1 SGHRS and CDR2 YFSETQ. V was pared by 4 bases and J by 1 base, with 8 bases between. Written as DNA, the CDR3 is TGCGCCAGCAGCGTCCGGGCCCAAGAGACCCAGTACTTC. Its translation: CASSVRAQETQYF.

This rearrangement joins TRBV4-1 to TRBJ2-1, with D uncertain. The CDR3 length is 13 residues. Germline lookup yields CDR1 MGHRA and CDR2 YSYEKL. V lost 1 base and J 7 bases, leaving 8 bases between the germline ends. The CDR3 DNA reads as TGCGCCAGCAGCCAAGTATTGAGGAATGAGCAGTTCTTC. Amino acid sequence: CASSQVLRNEQFF.

V usage is TRBV7-2 and J usage is TRBJ2-5, with TRBD2 matching 8 bases. V lost 5 bases and J lost 5; bases outside the gene matches: 13. Germline CDR1 SGHTA, CDR2 FQGNSA. This CDR3 is 16 amino acids long. The DNA for the CDR3 is TGTGCCAGCAGCCCTGTAGCGGGGACGCGGTGGGAGACCCAGTACTTC. It codes for CASSPVAGTRWETQYF. Filled out from reference TRBV7-2 and TRBJ2-5, the complete variable domain reads GAGVSQSPSNKVTEKGKDVELRCDPISGHTALYWYRQSLGQGLEFLIYFQGNSAPDKSGLPSDRFSAERTGGSVSTLTIQRTQQEDSAVYLCASSPVAGTRWETQYFGPGTRLLVL.

The chain employs TRBV7-3 and TRBJ1-1; D gene ambiguous. Trimming pared 5 bases from V and 0 bases from J, leaving 13 bases between. Germline V lookup: CDR1 SGHTA, CDR2 FQGTGA. This CDR3 has 15 residues. DNA of the CDR3: TGTGCCAGCAGCCTCTCCGGAGGGATGAACACTGAAGCTTTCTTT. This sequence encodes CASSLSGGMNTEAFF.

The rearrangement uses TRBV18 and TRBJ1-2; D perhaps matches TRBD1 (6 bases). The CDR3 totals 15 residues. V was pared by 1 base and J by 1 base, with 10 bases between. Germline CDR1 reads KGHSH; CDR2 reads LQKENI. DNA of the CDR3: TGTGCCAGCTCACCACTTAGGGACATTAACTATGGCTACACCTTC. Its protein product is CASSPLRDINYGYTF.

This clonotype was detected once. In DNA, the CDR3 is TGTGCCAGCTCACCTCCTAGGGCGGGGGGCTCCACCTACGAGCAGTACTTC. Translated, it gives CASSPPRAGGSTYEQYF. This chain uses TRBV18 with TRBJ2-7; 8 bases match TRBD2. The germline CDR1 and CDR2 sequences are KGHSH and LQKENI. With 3 bases clipped from V and 2 bases from J, the junction kept 12 bases outside the gene matches. The length of the CDR3 is 17 residues.

This chain joins TRBV20-1 and TRBJ2-1, with D tentatively TRBD2 (5 bases). V lost 3 bases and J 1 base, leaving 7 bases between the germline ends. Per the germline V gene, CDR1 is DFQATT and CDR2 is SNEGSKA (reference sequence). The CDR3 contains 13 residues. The CDR3 here is CSARRASYNEQFF. The DNA for the CDR3 is TGCAGTGCTAGGCGGGCATCCTACAATGAGCAGTTCTTC.

The rearrangement uses TRBV15 and TRBJ1-4; unclear D gene. The CDR3 loop spans 13 amino acids. CDR1 and CDR2 (germline): LNHNV, YYDKDF (reference sequence). Trimming shortened V by 5 bases and J by 10 bases, and 14 bases separated the two germline ends. As DNA, the CDR3 is TGTGCCACCAGCGATTACAGTGAGGGAAAACTGTTTTTT. This codes for CATSDYSEGKLFF.

This sequence joins TRBV7-9 and TRBJ2-7; D perhaps matches TRBD2 (6 bases). The V gene lost 3 bases and the J gene lost 12 bases, with 15 bases spanning the gap. This CDR3 contains 12 residues. CDR1 and CDR2 from the germline V gene are SEHNR and FQNEAQ (reference sequence). CDR3 coding DNA: TGTGCCAGCAGCTTCGAGACGGGAGTTCGGTACTTC. It codes for CASSFETGVRYF.

The chain has TRBV7-2 and TRBJ1-3; tentative D call: TRBD1 (5 bases). The CDR3 spans 16 residues. Germline CDR1 reads SGHTA; CDR2 reads FQGNSA. Deletions cut 7 bases from V and 2 bases from J, with 18 bases between. CDR3: CASTGWWGDAGNTIYF. As DNA, the CDR3 is TGTGCCAGCACCGGATGGTGGGGGGATGCTGGAAACACCATATATTTT.

In the case of this clonotype: The junction differs from germline at one of its ends, possibly a read error. This chain's CDR3 is CASTEGAQDGYTF. CDR3 coding DNA: TGTGCCAGCACTGAAGGGGCTCAGGATGGCTACACCTTC. The chain couples TRBV2 to TRBJ1-2, with D perhaps TRBD1 (5 bases). The CDR3 length is 13 residues. Looked up from germline, CDR1 is SNHLY and CDR2 is FYNNEI.